A single sample gave rise to the 12 T cell receptor beta chains below, sequenced in a study of cytomegalovirus exposure and HLA in healthy donors. The repertoire was sequenced with immunoSEQ multiplex PCR; TCRdb's copy has only in-frame clones and lacks some. This sample has 150,000 to 200,000 clones, with 87% found just once. Sequenced sample: PBMCs. Every receptor here comes from a woman aged 25-40 years in good health and CMV-seronegative.

V gene TRBV6-5 combines with J gene TRBJ2-3; 8 bases are a match to TRBD1. Per the germline V gene, CDR1 is MNHEY and CDR2 is SVGAGI. V lost 2 bases and J lost 5; bases outside the gene matches: 9. The CDR3 is 16 amino acids. The CDR3 region has the DNA TGTGCCAGCAGTTACCTGACAGGGGTTGGGAGAGATACGCAGTATTTT. Translating gives CASSYLTGVGRDTQYF.

The table lists this clone with a count of one. The V gene is TRBV12-5, the J gene TRBJ2-1; TRBD1 agrees at 12 bases. From germline, CDR1 is LGHNT and CDR2 FRNRAP. After removal of 5 bases from V and 7 bases from J, the junction contained 6 bases not matched to a gene. The CDR3 is 15 amino acids. This CDR3 is CASGTGQGAKNEQFF. CDR3 bases: TGTGCTAGTGGTACGGGACAGGGGGCCAAGAATGAGCAGTTCTTC.

The CDR3 DNA reads TGTGCCAGCTCACCTTTGGGAGATGAGCAGTTCTTC. It is translated as CASSPLGDEQFF. The rearrangement joins TRBV18 to TRBJ2-1; possibly TRBD2 for D (5 bases). The V gene lost 3 bases and the J gene lost 8 bases, with 8 bases spanning the gap. CDR1 KGHSH and CDR2 LQKENI come from the germline V gene. CDR3 length: 12 residues.

The chain carries TRBV27 and TRBJ2-7; D possibly corresponds to TRBD1 (6 bases). Trimming stripped 0 bases from V and 6 bases from J, with 12 bases between. Germline V gene data show CDR1 as MNHEY and CDR2 as SMNVEV (reference sequence). This CDR3 has 14 residues. CDR3 bases: TGTGCCAGCAGTTTATCGAAGGCAGGGGCCGAGCAGTACTTC. As protein: CASSLSKAGAEQYF.

This rearrangement joins TRBV30 to TRBJ2-7; 9 bases match TRBD1. The CDR3 spans 14 residues. CDR1 is GTSNPN, CDR2 SVGIG, per germline (reference sequence). The V and J ends lost 3 bases and 6 bases, in that order; junction bases with no gene match: 9. The CDR3 nucleotides read TGTGCCTGGAGCCCCGGGACAGGGCCTGGCGAGCAGTACTTC. Its translation is CAWSPGTGPGEQYF.

The chain has TRBV5-4 and TRBJ2-1; D remains unclear. Germline-derived CDR1 and CDR2 are SGHNT and YYREEE (reference sequence). The CDR3 totals 12 residues. The germline V and J ends were trimmed by 1 base and 9 bases, with 8 bases remaining between them. CDR3 DNA: TGTGCCAGCAGCTTGATCGGTATTGAGCAGTTCTTC. It yields the protein CASSLIGIEQFF.

The rearrangement links TRBV7-8 to TRBJ1-4, with a weak D call TRBD1 (6 bases). This CDR3 comprises 18 residues. Germline V lookup: CDR1 SGHVS, CDR2 FQNEAQ. V lost 1 base and J 0 bases, leaving 15 bases between the germline ends. The CDR3 sequence is CASSLEYRDTSTNEKLFF. CDR3 in DNA: TGTGCCAGCAGCTTAGAATACCGGGACACCTCAACTAATGAAAAACTGTTTTTT.

This clone was observed a handful of times. This rearrangement joins TRBV6-5 to TRBJ1-1; D is unclear. Germline CDR1 is MNHEY and CDR2 is SVGAGI. CDR3 length: 14 residues. Trimming stripped 6 bases from V and 0 bases from J, with 11 bases between. CDR3 in DNA: TGTGCCAGCAGATCACCAGGCCTGAACACTGAAGCTTTCTTT. It yields the protein CASRSPGLNTEAFF.

The chain links TRBV4-1 to TRBJ1-1, with 10 nucleotides matching TRBD1. Per germline, CDR1 MGHRA and CDR2 YSYEKL. V dropped 1 base and J dropped 5; count of bases not matched to a gene: 7. The CDR3 is made up of 16 amino acids. CDR3 sequence: CASSQGPGQGLTEAFF. The CDR3 DNA is TGCGCCAGCAGCCAAGGTCCGGGACAGGGGCTAACTGAAGCTTTCTTT.

This rearrangement joins TRBV2 to TRBJ1-2; D might be TRBD1 (6 bases). The germline V gene encodes CDR1 SNHLY and CDR2 FYNNEI. V was trimmed by 5 bases and J by 1 base, leaving 11 bases between them. The length of the CDR3 is 14 residues. CDR3 sequence: CASSRDILNYGYTF. The CDR3 DNA reads TGTGCCAGCAGTAGGGACATACTTAACTATGGCTACACCTTC. Based on the CDR3 plus reference TRBV2 and TRBJ1-2, the full variable domain is EPEVTQTPSHQVTQMGQEVILRCVPISNHLYFYWYRQILGQKVEFLVSFYNNEISEKSEIFDDQFSVERPDGSNFTLKIRSTKLEDSAMYFCASSRDILNYGYTFGSGTRLTVV.

The CDR3 nucleotides read TGTGCCACCAGCAGGGCCGGGACAGCGACGGATGAGCAGTTCTTC. Translating gives CATSRAGTATDEQFF. The rearrangement joins TRBV15 to TRBJ2-7; 7 nucleotides line up with TRBD1. The better agreement between TRBJ2-1 and the DNA end casts doubt on the J call. This CDR3 has 15 amino acids. Germline CDR1 LNHNV, CDR2 YYDKDF (reference sequence).

V gene TRBV27 combines with J gene TRBJ1-6; D is perhaps TRBD1 (5 bases). Germline lookup yields CDR1 MNHEY and CDR2 SMNVEV (reference sequence). Trimming shortened V by 6 bases and J by 6 bases, and 12 bases separated the two germline ends. CDR3 length: 14 residues. CDR3 region: CASSYGGTNSPLHF. The CDR3, as DNA: TGTGCCAGCAGCTACGGGGGGACTAATTCACCCCTCCACTTT.